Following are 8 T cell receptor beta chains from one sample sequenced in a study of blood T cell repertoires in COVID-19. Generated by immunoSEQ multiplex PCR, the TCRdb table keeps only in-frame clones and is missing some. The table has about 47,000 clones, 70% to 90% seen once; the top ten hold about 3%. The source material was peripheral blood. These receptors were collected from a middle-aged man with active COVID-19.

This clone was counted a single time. The CDR3 reads CASSGSLAGGNNEQFF. The CDR3 DNA reads as TGTGCCAGCAGTGGCTCGTTAGCGGGGGGTAACAATGAGCAGTTCTTC. The rearrangement uses TRBV6-4 and TRBJ2-1, with 10 bases identical to TRBD2. Germline CDR1 MRHNA, CDR2 SNTAGT. The CDR3 runs 16 residues. The junction had 8 bases not matched to a gene; V was cut back by 4 bases and J by 5 bases.

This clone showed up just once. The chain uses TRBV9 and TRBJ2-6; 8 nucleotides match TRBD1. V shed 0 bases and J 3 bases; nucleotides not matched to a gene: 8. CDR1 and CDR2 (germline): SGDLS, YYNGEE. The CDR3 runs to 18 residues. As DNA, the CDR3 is TGTGCCAGCAGCGTAGCTTTGGTCAGGGGGCATGGGGCCAACGTCCTGACTTTC. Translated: CASSVALVRGHGANVLTF.

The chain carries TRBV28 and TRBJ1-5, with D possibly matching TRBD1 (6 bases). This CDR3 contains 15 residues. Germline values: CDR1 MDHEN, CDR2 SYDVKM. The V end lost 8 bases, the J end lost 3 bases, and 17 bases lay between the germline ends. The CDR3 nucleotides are TGTGCCAGCGGTGTGGGAGGGGGGATCAATCAGCCCCAGCATTTT. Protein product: CASGVGGGINQPQHF.

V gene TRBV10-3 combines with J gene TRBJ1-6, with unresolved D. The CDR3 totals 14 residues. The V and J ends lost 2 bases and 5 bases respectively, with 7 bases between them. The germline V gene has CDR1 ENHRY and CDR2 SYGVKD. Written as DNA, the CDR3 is TGTGCCATCAGTGAGGGGAGAAATAATTCACCCCTCCACTTT. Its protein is CAISEGRNNSPLHF.

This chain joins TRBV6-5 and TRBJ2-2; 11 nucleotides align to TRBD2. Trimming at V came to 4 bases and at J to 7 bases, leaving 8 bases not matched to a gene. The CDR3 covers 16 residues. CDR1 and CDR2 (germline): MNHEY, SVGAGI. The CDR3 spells CASSSLSSGGNGELFF. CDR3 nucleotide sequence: TGTGCCAGCAGTTCCCTTTCTAGCGGGGGGAACGGGGAGCTGTTTTTT.

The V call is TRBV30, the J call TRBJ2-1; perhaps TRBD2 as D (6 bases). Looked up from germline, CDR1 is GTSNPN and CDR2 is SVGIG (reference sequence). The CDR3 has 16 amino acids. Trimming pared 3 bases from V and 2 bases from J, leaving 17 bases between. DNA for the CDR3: TGTGCCTGGAGGCCCTTGGCGGGAATCCCCTACAATGAGCAGTTCTTC. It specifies CAWRPLAGIPYNEQFF.

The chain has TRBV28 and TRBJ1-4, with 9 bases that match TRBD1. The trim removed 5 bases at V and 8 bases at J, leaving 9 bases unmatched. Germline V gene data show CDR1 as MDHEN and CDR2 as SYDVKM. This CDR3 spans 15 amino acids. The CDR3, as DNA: TGTGCCAGCAGTCCACCCGGGACAGGGAGAGAAAAACTGTTTTTT. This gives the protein CASSPPGTGREKLFF.

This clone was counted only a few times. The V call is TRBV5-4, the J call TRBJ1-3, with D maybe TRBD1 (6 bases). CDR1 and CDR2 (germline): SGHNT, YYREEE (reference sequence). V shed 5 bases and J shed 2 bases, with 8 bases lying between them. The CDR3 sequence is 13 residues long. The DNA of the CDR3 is TGTGCCAGCAGACAGGGCCCTGGAAACACCATATATTTT. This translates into CASRQGPGNTIYF. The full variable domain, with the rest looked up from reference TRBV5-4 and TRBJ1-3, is ETGVTQSPTHLIKTRGQQVTLRCSSQSGHNTVSWYQQALGQGPQFIFQYYREEENGRGNFPPRFSGLQFPNYSSELNVNALELDDSALYLCASRQGPGNTIYFGEGSWLTVV.